Presented here are 17 T cell receptor beta chains from one specimen sequenced in a study of CD8+ T cells in alopecia areata. CD4, CD8alpha, NKG2D, NKG2ACE and other markers were used to sort pooled cutaneous lymph node cells. Extraction of RNA preceded its reverse transcription into cDNA, which served as the sequencing template. Generated by immunoSEQ multiplex PCR, the TCRdb table keeps only in-frame clones and is missing some. The repertoire has over 250,000 clones, none seen only once; the ten largest take approximately 1.2%. Specimen: CD4+ T cells sorted from a lymph node. Every receptor here comes from a C3H/HeJ mouse with alopecia areata. MHC haplotype: H2-k.

Points on this clone: Gene names and germline refer to mouse. The CDR3 end lies 4 residues beyond the end of the read and is filled in from the germline J gene. The chain carries TRBV17 and TRBJ2-7; 10 positions agree with TRBD2. The CDR3 length is 14 residues. Germline V CDR1 and CDR2: MNHDT, YYDKIL. The CDR3 is CASSLWGGAYEQYF. CDR3 DNA, as far as it was read: TGTGCTAGCAGTCTCTGGGGGGGCGCTTAT.

As concerns this clone: Gene names follow the mouse nomenclature. The CDR3 end falls 4 residues outside the read, so it is completed with the germline J gene. The chain has TRBV19 and TRBJ2-3; no clear D gene. This CDR3 is built from 14 residues. V lost 4 bases, J lost 0 bases, and 9 bases lay in between. Per germline, CDR1 FNHDT and CDR2 SITEND (reference sequence). CDR3: CASSPSSSAETLYF. The part of the CDR3 DNA that was read is TGTGCCAGCAGTCCCTCTTCTAGTGCAGAA.

This clone showed up just a few times. Gene names and germline refer to mouse. Sequencing ends 4 residues short of the CDR3 end; the germline J gene provides the rest. The chain is built from TRBV31 and TRBJ2-2, with D tentatively TRBD2 (5 bases). The CDR3 loop spans 15 amino acids. Germline V gene data show CDR1 as GKSSPN and CDR2 as SITVG. Trimming stripped 0 bases from V and 0 bases from J, with 8 bases between. Partial CDR3 DNA: TGTGCCTGGAGTCTAGTGGGGACAAACACCGGG. Translated, it gives CAWSLVGTNTG. The CDR3 in its entirety is CAWSLVGTNTGQLYF.

Of note for this clone: These gene names are mouse names. The missing CDR3 end, 4 residues past where the read stops, is filled in from the germline J gene. The chain combines TRBV15 with TRBJ2-2; 8 bases are shared with TRBD1. The V gene's germline CDR1 is SGHND and CDR2 FRSKSL. V shed 9 bases and J 2 bases; nucleotides not matched to a gene: 2. The CDR3 has 13 residues. CDR3 residues: CARRQGNTGQLYF. CDR3 bases read: TGTGCCAGGAGACAGGGGAACACCGGG.

Worth noting for this clone: Gene names refer to mouse genes. The missing CDR3 end, 4 residues past where the read stops, is filled in from the germline J gene. This chain links TRBV13-3 with TRBJ2-1; 9 bases are a match to TRBD2. This CDR3 contains 15 residues. The V segment lost 1 base and the J segment 5 bases; nucleotides outside the gene matches: 4. Germline V gene sequence: CDR1 NNHDY, CDR2 SYVADS. The sequenced CDR3 bases are TGTGCCAGCAGTGATTTGGGGGGGCAGGATGCT. It specifies CASSDLGGQDA. The whole CDR3 reads CASSDLGGQDAEQFF.

A remark on this clone: Mouse names are used for the genes. The read stops 4 residues short of the end of the CDR3; the missing end is completed from the germline J gene. V usage is TRBV13-3 and J usage is TRBJ2-5; 10 bases fit TRBD2. In germline, CDR1 is NNHDY, CDR2 SYVADS. This CDR3 region has 14 residues. The sequenced part of the CDR3 DNA is TGTGCCAGCAGTGCCGGGACTGGGGTAGAC. This codes for CASSAGTGVD. In full, the CDR3 is CASSAGTGVDTQYF.

Details on this clone: Gene names are the mouse ones. Read coverage stops 4 residues before the CDR3 terminus; the germline J gene supplies the remainder. The same CDR3 arises from other DNA sequences in this sample as well. V gene TRBV5 combines with J gene TRBJ2-7, with 11 nucleotides matching TRBD2. V lost 4 bases, J lost 0 bases, and 2 bases stayed unmatched. This CDR3 spans 15 amino acids. Per the germline V gene, CDR1 is LGHNA and CDR2 is YNLKQL (reference sequence). Incomplete CDR3 DNA: TGTGCCAGCAGCCCCGACTGGGGGGGCTCCTAT. It translates to CASSPDWGGSY. The whole CDR3 sequence is CASSPDWGGSYEQYF.

As for this clone: The listed genes are named as in mouse. The CDR3 end falls 4 residues outside the read, so it is completed with the germline J gene. The chain recombines TRBV13-3 with TRBJ2-1; a possible D gene is TRBD1 (5 bases). Trimming stripped 1 base from V and 0 bases from J, with 8 bases between. The CDR3 is 15 residues long. Per germline, CDR1 NNHDY and CDR2 SYVADS. The CDR3 protein is CASSDRTTNYAEQFF. The part of the CDR3 DNA that was read is TGTGCCAGCAGTGATCGGACAACTAACTATGCT.

This clone has only a few counts. Genes here carry mouse names. The read terminates 4 residues ahead of where the CDR3 ends, so the germline J gene completes it. The J gene is TRBJ1-2, the V gene TRBV31, with 9 bases fitting TRBD1. CDR3 length: 13 residues. Germline V gives CDR1 GKSSPN, CDR2 SITVG. Trimming removed 5 bases from V and 2 bases from J; junction bases left unmatched: 3. The CDR3 bases that were read are TGTGCCTGGGGGACAGGGAGGAACTCC. It is translated as CAWGTGRNS. From start to end, the CDR3 is CAWGTGRNSDYTF.

Only a few counts were recorded for this clone. Mouse names are used for the genes. The CDR3 end lies 4 residues beyond the end of the read and is filled in from the germline J gene. The chain employs TRBV19 and TRBJ2-2; 9 bases are shared with TRBD1. Germline CDR1 is FNHDT and CDR2 is SITEND (reference sequence). This CDR3 region has 14 residues. CDR3 protein: CASKWDREGGQLYF. CDR3 DNA, as far as it was read: TGTGCCAGCAAATGGGACAGGGAAGGCGGG.

On this clone itself: Mouse germline and gene names are used. The read halts 4 residues ahead of the CDR3 end, with the missing end drawn from the germline J gene. Other DNA variants within this sample encode the same CDR3. The chain has TRBV17 and TRBJ2-5; 11 nucleotides line up with TRBD2. Germline V lookup: CDR1 MNHDT, CDR2 YYDKIL. The CDR3 extends over 14 amino acids. CDR3: CASSRRDWGDTQYF. The CDR3 DNA, read in part, is TGTGCTAGCAGTAGAAGGGACTGGGGGGAC.

This clone was seen only a few times. The germline and genes are mouse ones. The read gets to within 4 residues of the CDR3 end, and the germline J gene fills in the rest. The chain has TRBV13-3 and TRBJ2-7, with 9 bases fitting TRBD1. The CDR3 spans 14 residues. The germline V gene encodes CDR1 NNHDY and CDR2 SYVADS. With 5 bases clipped from V and 1 base from J, the junction kept 4 bases outside the gene matches. CDR3 residues: CASRKTGGSYEQYF. CDR3 DNA (partial): TGTGCCAGCAGGAAGACAGGGGGGTCCTAT.

Concerning this clone: The listed genes are named as in mouse. The read ends 3 residues shy of where the CDR3 ends; the end is completed using the germline J gene. This chain uses TRBV19 with TRBJ1-6; 9 nucleotides match TRBD1. TRBJ1-6 belongs to the ORF category, with a function that is uncertain. Germline V gene lookup returns CDR1 FNHDT and CDR2 SITEND (reference sequence). V shed 5 bases, J shed 6 bases, and the junction held 3 bases outside the gene matches. This CDR3 spans 14 amino acids. The CDR3 is CASSGTGSNSPLYF. CDR3 bases read: TGTGCCAGCAGCGGGACAGGGAGTAATTCGCCC.

Only a few counts were recorded for this clone. Mouse gene names and germline throughout. The read comes to an end 4 residues before the CDR3 does, leaving the germline J gene to fill in the end. The V call is TRBV19, the J call TRBJ1-1; 11 bases are shared with TRBD1. Looked up from germline, CDR1 is FNHDT and CDR2 is SITEND (reference sequence). This CDR3 region has 13 residues. CDR3: CASSPDRGREVFF. Partial CDR3 DNA: TGTGCCAGCAGTCCGGACAGGGGGCGA.

This clone turned up a few times. Here the gene names and germline are mouse. The part of the CDR3 DNA that was read is TGTGCCAGCAGTGAGCTGACAGGGATCACA. As protein: CASSELTGIT. The CDR3, in full, reads CASSELTGITEVFF. The chain carries TRBV13-3 and TRBJ1-1; 7 nucleotides align to TRBD1. The CDR3 extends 4 residues past the end of the read, so its final part is completed from the germline J gene. The CDR3 has 14 amino acids. With V trimmed by 2 bases and J by 4 bases, 5 bases remained unmatched. The germline CDR1 and CDR2 sequences are NNHDY and SYVADS.

The table lists this clone with a few counts. Here the gene names and germline are mouse. The CDR3 extends 4 residues past the end of the read, so its final part is completed from the germline J gene. This chain links TRBV19 with TRBJ2-7; possible D gene TRBD1, 6 bases. The germline V gene has CDR1 FNHDT and CDR2 SITEND (reference sequence). V lost 2 bases and J 0 bases, leaving 12 bases between the germline ends. This CDR3 contains 15 residues. CDR3 residues: CASSIQGSSSYEQYF. The sequenced part of the CDR3 DNA is TGTGCCAGCAGTATCCAGGGGTCAAGCTCCTAT.

A remark on this clone: The gene names given are mouse names. The read gets to within 4 residues of the CDR3 end, and the germline J gene fills in the rest. Other DNA sequences in this specimen translate into the identical CDR3. The chain is built from TRBV1 and TRBJ1-1; 8 bases agree with TRBD1. J lost 1 base, V lost 5 bases, and 3 bases had no gene match. CDR1 is NSQYPW, CDR2 LRSPGD, per germline (reference sequence). The CDR3 has 14 residues. The part of the CDR3 DNA that was read is TGCACCTGCAGTCCCCAGGGGGCGAACACA. The encoded protein is CTCSPQGANT. The full CDR3 sequence reads CTCSPQGANTEVFF.